What follows are 15 T cell receptor beta chains derived from one specimen sequenced in a study of blood T cell repertoires in COVID-19 (TCRdb year 2020). The method behind the library was the immunoSEQ multiplex PCR assay. TCRdb took over this immuneACCESS table, retaining in-frame rearrangements with V and J assigned. Such tables are incomplete; in checked studies, under half of the missing clones stem from an unresolved V gene, and the remainder is unexplained. Counted in this sample were 95,000 to 130,000 clones; around four fifths of them appeared once. Around 2.3% of the sample goes to the ten largest clones. The sample taken for sequencing was peripheral blood. The receptors shown here come from a man aged 25 to 40 with acute or convalescent COVID-19.

The rearrangement links TRBV10-2 to TRBJ1-5; possibly TRBD1 for D (6 bases). V was trimmed by 2 bases and J by 5 bases, leaving 10 bases between them. Germline CDR1 is WSHSY and CDR2 is SAAADI. CDR3 length: 14 amino acids. CDR3 DNA: TGCGCCAGCAGTGAGAGGGACACCCATCAGCCCCAGCATTTT. Translation gives CASSERDTHQPQHF.

This clone occurred once. CDR3 sequence: CASSRTGGQNTEAFF. CDR3 nucleotides: TGTGCCAGTAGCCGGACAGGGGGGCAGAACACTGAAGCTTTCTTT. The chain carries TRBV19 and TRBJ1-1; 10 bases are shared with TRBD1. Germline trimming cut 6 bases from V and 1 base from J; bases unmatched to any gene: 5. CDR3 length: 15 amino acids. The germline gives CDR1 LNHDA, CDR2 SQIVND (reference sequence).

The rearrangement uses TRBV10-3 and TRBJ1-1; TRBD1 is a possible D gene (5 bases). The CDR3 covers 14 residues. Trimming cost V 7 bases and J 5 bases, with 17 bases left between them. CDR1 and CDR2 from the germline V gene are ENHRY and SYGVKD. CDR3 DNA sequence: TGTGCCATCACTCCGGACACCCTTCGGACTGAAGCTTTCTTT. Amino acids: CAITPDTLRTEAFF.

The chain recombines TRBV6-5 with TRBJ1-1; maybe TRBD1 (6 bases). V lost 2 bases and J lost 1, with 8 bases in between. The CDR3 sequence is 14 residues long. Germline V gene data show CDR1 as MNHEY and CDR2 as SVGAGI. CDR3: CASSYDRRNTEAFF. As DNA, the CDR3 is TGTGCCAGCAGTTACGACAGGAGGAACACTGAAGCTTTCTTT.

The rearrangement uses TRBV4-3 and TRBJ2-3; TRBD2 might be the D (6 bases). Germline-derived CDR1 and CDR2 are LGHNA and YSLEER. The CDR3 is 18 amino acids. Trimming took 0 bases from V and 1 from J, leaving 17 bases between them. The CDR3 nucleotides read TGCGCCAGCAGCCAAGATGCGGGGTTCAGCACCCGCACAGATACGCAGTATTTT. Translation: CASSQDAGFSTRTDTQYF.

This clone was seen a handful of times. J is TRBJ1-4 and V is TRBV10-1; D remains unclear. Germline loops: CDR1 WNHNN, CDR2 SYGVQD (reference sequence). Trimming removed 9 bases from V and 0 bases from J, with 26 bases in between. CDR3 length equals 19 residues. The CDR3 reads CASLDSGDEIPATNEKLFF. The CDR3 DNA sequence: TGCGCCAGTCTAGACTCGGGAGATGAAATTCCTGCAACTAATGAAAAACTGTTTTTT.

There are a few counts of this clone. The rearrangement links TRBV6-6 to TRBJ2-3, with 7 bases matching TRBD1. The CDR3 is 14 amino acids. V lost 7 bases, J lost 2 bases, and 6 bases stayed unmatched. Germline values: CDR1 MNHNY, CDR2 SVGAGI (reference sequence). The CDR3 is CASNRGQFTDTQYF. The DNA for the CDR3 is TGTGCCAGCAACCGGGGACAGTTCACAGATACGCAGTATTTT.

The chain carries TRBV6-6 and TRBJ1-6; 8 bases map to TRBD1. The V and J ends lost 6 bases and 6 bases, in that order; junction bases with no gene match: 10. The CDR3 is made up of 16 amino acids. Germline CDR1 and CDR2: MNHNY and SVGAGI (reference sequence). The chain's CDR3 is CASSPSAGGSNSPLHF. The CDR3 nucleotides are TGTGCCAGCAGCCCCTCGGCAGGGGGCAGTAATTCACCCCTCCACTTT.

The chain links TRBV19 to TRBJ2-1, with 12 positions matching TRBD2. The J segment lost 6 bases and the V segment lost 4 bases, leaving 4 bases of the junction unmatched. In germline, CDR1 is LNHDA, CDR2 SQIVND (reference sequence). The length of the CDR3 is 15 residues. CDR3 in amino acids: CASSTASGGVNEQFF. In nucleotides, the CDR3 is TGTGCCAGTAGTACGGCTAGCGGGGGGGTCAATGAGCAGTTCTTC.

The V and J genes are TRBV12-5 and TRBJ2-1; TRBD2 might be the D (5 bases). V was shortened by 6 bases and J by 9 bases, with 15 bases between the two germline ends. This CDR3 contains 13 residues. Germline CDR1 LGHNT, CDR2 FRNRAP. Here the CDR3 DNA reads TGTGCTAGTGGGGCGTCGGGGTTGGGTGAGCAGTTCTTC. Encoded protein: CASGASGLGEQFF.

V gene TRBV10-3 combines with J gene TRBJ2-1; weak D call: TRBD1 (6 bases). The CDR3 spans 17 residues. V lost 2 bases, J lost 4 bases, and 18 bases lay in between. Germline V gives CDR1 ENHRY, CDR2 SYGVKD. CDR3 residues: CAISEPMTGPPYNEQFF. The CDR3, as DNA: TGTGCCATCAGTGAGCCCATGACAGGACCCCCATACAATGAGCAGTTCTTC.

The chain has TRBV19 and TRBJ1-5; 7 bases align to TRBD1. Losses at the gene ends were 4 bases for V and 1 base for J; bases not matched to a gene: 4. The CDR3 is 15 residues long. CDR1 and CDR2 (germline): LNHDA, SQIVND (reference sequence). The CDR3 DNA reads TGTGCCAGTAGTACAGGGACAGCCAGCAATCAGCCCCAGCATTTT. As protein: CASSTGTASNQPQHF.

This clone was recorded a few times. The rearrangement joins TRBV9 to TRBJ2-7; 11 bases align to TRBD2. Germline-derived CDR1 and CDR2 are SGDLS and YYNGEE. There are 14 residues in the CDR3. V lost 3 bases to trimming and J lost 5 bases; unmatched junction nucleotides: 4. DNA for the CDR3: TGTGCCAGCAGCGGTAGCGGGGGGGCCAACGAGCAGTACTTC. This sequence encodes CASSGSGGANEQYF.

The chain joins TRBV9 to TRBJ2-3, with 7 bases aligning to TRBD2. Germline V CDR1 and CDR2: SGDLS, YYNGEE. Losses at the gene ends were 0 bases for V and 8 bases for J; bases not matched to a gene: 18. This CDR3 comprises 18 residues. CDR3 amino acids: CASSVEGTIAGELGTQYF. The CDR3 nucleotides read TGTGCCAGCAGCGTAGAAGGGACTATCGCGGGAGAGCTGGGTACGCAGTATTTT.

The rearrangement links TRBV6-5 to TRBJ1-1; tentative D call: TRBD1 (5 bases). With 2 bases removed from V and 4 bases from J, the gap between germline ends came to 11 bases. The CDR3 sequence is 14 residues long. Germline V gene data show CDR1 as MNHEY and CDR2 as SVGAGI. In DNA, the CDR3 is TGTGCCAGCAGTTACGGGGGGAGAGGCACTGAAGCTTTCTTT. It specifies CASSYGGRGTEAFF.